The sequence of this T cell receptor beta chain was determined in a study of cytomegalovirus exposure and HLA in healthy donors. Amplification used 60 Vbeta primers and 13 Jbeta primers. Sequencing was performed with immunoSEQ multiplex PCR; in TCRdb, only in-frame clones are kept and a portion is missing. The sample holds roughly 190,000 clones; about 85% are singletons and the top ten take 0.9% to 1.2%. CDR1 is MNHEY, CDR2 SMNVEV, per germline (reference sequence). V was clipped by 1 base and J by 6 bases; unmatched bases: 2. The CDR3 totals 16 residues. The chain combines TRBV27 with TRBJ2-2; 13 bases are shared with TRBD2. Material: PBMCs. The source of this sequence is a boy aged 2 to 10 in good health and CMV-seronegative. This chain's CDR3 is CASSLYGTSGAGELFF. The CDR3 nucleotides read TGTGCCAGCAGTTTATACGGGACTAGCGGGGCCGGGGAGCTGTTTTTT.